These T cell receptor beta chains were read from a single sample in a study of T cells in Graves' hyperthyroidism and ophthalmopathy. TCRdb re-derived calls from the multiplex PCR reads in MiXCR, one entry per CDR3 protein. This table holds about 320,000 distinct CDR3 sequences, approximately 16% found once. Sequencing was done on a sample of blood. The receptors shown here come from a man aged 30-40 years with Graves' hyperthyroidism. CDR3s include the opening cysteine and the closing phenylalanine or tryptophan. The D gene is left open where the match is weak.

TRBV27,-,CASRMSSGNTIYF
TRBV30,-,CAWSRTGGYEQYF
TRBV11-3,-,CASTKGQETQYF
TRBV27,-,CASRPLSFNYGYTF
TRBV28,TRBD1,CASSLPGGSRGTQYF
TRBV7-8,-,CASRQGPNSYNEQFF
TRBV10-3,-,CAIGRARVNGGELLF
TRBV7-9,TRBD2,CASSLLGEGPEETQYF
TRBV7-3,TRBD1,CASSPGTGVDYGYTF
TRBV15,TRBD2,CATSRDRPRAGREGLNEQFF
TRBV5-1,-,CASSLRSGRGDTQYF
TRBV18,TRBD1,CASSPGQSTTNYGYTF
TRBV24-1,TRBD2,CATSDLGTTTNTGELFF
TRBV5-1,-,CASSLESDNEQFF
TRBV20-1,TRBD1,CSASEKPGGNNIQYF
TRBV20-1,TRBD2,CSCEGSGSAYNEQFF
TRBV10-1,-,CASSESEGYNEQFF
TRBV20-1,TRBD2,CSATGNFGRRGSYEQYF
TRBV6-1,-,CASSPPRGGKMNTEAFF
TRBV2,-,CASSGQSWETQYF
TRBV29-1,TRBD1,CSVSGGQGPDTQYF
TRBV11-2,-,CASSLGRGVFYEQYF
TRBV15,-,CATSRRRAVGYTF
TRBV7-3,TRBD1,CASSLAGTAQETQYF
TRBV6-1,-,CASRETSIRLGETQYF
TRBV3-1,-,CASSDYGGPNQETQYF
TRBV7-9,-,CASSRGSDQPQHF
TRBV2,TRBD1,CASSPTGGDYNEQFF
TRBV3-1,-,CASSHVNYEQYF
TRBV20-1,TRBD2,CSARDHLAGVAEQFF
TRBV2,TRBD2,CASSKGLAEVNTGELFF
TRBV20-1,-,CSASGSAGKTANTEAFF